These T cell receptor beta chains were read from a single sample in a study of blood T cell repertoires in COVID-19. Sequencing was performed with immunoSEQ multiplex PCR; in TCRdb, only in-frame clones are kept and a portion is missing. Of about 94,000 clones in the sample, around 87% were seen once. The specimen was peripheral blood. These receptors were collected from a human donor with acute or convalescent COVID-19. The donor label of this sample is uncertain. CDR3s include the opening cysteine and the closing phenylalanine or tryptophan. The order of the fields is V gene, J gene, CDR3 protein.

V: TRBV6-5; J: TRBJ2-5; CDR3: CASRTGGPQETQYF
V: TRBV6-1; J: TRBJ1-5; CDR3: CASSEALTGDNQPQHF
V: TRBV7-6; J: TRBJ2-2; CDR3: CASSLGLGGLNTGELFF
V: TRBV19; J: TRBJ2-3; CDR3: CASSIFYRETDTQYF
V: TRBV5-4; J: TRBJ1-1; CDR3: CASSLPRGGLATEAFF
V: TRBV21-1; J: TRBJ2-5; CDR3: CASSKATRGKETQYF
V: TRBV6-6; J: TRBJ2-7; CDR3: CASSYPGTGYDEQYF
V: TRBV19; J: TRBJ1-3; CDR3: CASSNRPGTGSGNTIYF
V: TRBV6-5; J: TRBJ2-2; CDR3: CATRGSANTGELFF
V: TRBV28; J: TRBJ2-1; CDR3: CASSFTSGGALANEQFF